Listed below are T cell receptor beta chains from one sample, sequenced in a study of shared clonotypes between healthy human individuals. The data were produced by immunoSEQ multiplex PCR, yet TCRdb's version contains in-frame clones alone and is incomplete. The sample gives around 690,000 clones, 90% of which show up once; about a third is in the top ten. The sequencing sample was made of memory CD8+ T cells from PBMCs. Receptors were obtained from a young man in good health. Some clones in this sample may be carry-over from other donors' samples. CDR3s leave out the opening cysteine and the closing phenylalanine or tryptophan. Each record gives: V gene, CDR3 protein.

TRBV27,ASSLFRGNEQF
TRBV19,ASKTGVNEQF
TRBV27,ASSGVFQRGQPQH
TRBV10-1,ASYPGQGLYSFYEQY
TRBV19,ASSGPITGEAF
TRBV7-6,ASSPGVGVVHEQY
TRBV2,ASSQLNGQALYSYEQY
TRBV4-1,ASSQDLRVEIYGYT
TRBV6-5,ASSMSGGSVEQY
TRBV5-4,ASSTMGGDTQY
TRBV4-1,ASSTRANTGIYEQY
TRBV7-2,ASSLRGVVGNQPQH
TRBV28,ASSFDNHYGYT
TRBV5-1,ASRGSFSDGANVLT
TRBV10-3,ASADGYEQY
TRBV6-5,ASSYSYGGMVETQY
TRBV7-7,ASSQRTGSSYNEQF
TRBV7-6,ASSSSFSSYEQY
TRBV9,ASSVAGSWDTEAF
TRBV2,ASSDTEGGRGRDGEQY
TRBV2,ASSPTGTSYEQY
TRBV5-6,ASSSARDNPYEQY
TRBV6-1,ASSEAYEGEQETQY
TRBV11-2,ASSLERGQGQPQH
TRBV6-5,ASSYWAGGNEKLF
TRBV18,ASSPPAIWNTEAF